This TCR beta chain appears in the sequencing data of a study of glioma-infiltrating T cells after dendritic cell vaccination. Regarding the study as a whole: Estimated pretreatment TIL content predicted outcome after dendritic cell vaccination.

The time point: after dendritic cell vaccination, including at tumor progression/relapse. To note about this clone: What it binds is unknown.

Up to about 2 ug genomic DNA was used for TCRB CDR3 amplification. Clones were sequenced by immunoSEQ multiplex PCR, and TCRdb holds only the in-frame ones, with some missing. The sample holds tens of thousands of clones; around nine tenths are singletons and the top ten take around 2%. The germline V gene encodes CDR1 WSHSY and CDR2 SAAADI. CDR3 size: 11 residues. V lost 8 bases, J lost 8 bases, and 6 bases stayed unmatched. The chain carries TRBV10-2 and TRBJ2-7; 7 bases line up with TRBD1. The TCR comes from a human donor with glioblastoma. The sample consisted of blood, taken after dendritic cell vaccination. As DNA, the CDR3 is TGCGCCAGCGCAGAGGGGGCTAAGCAGTACTTC. This codes for CASAEGAKQYF.